Listed below are T cell receptor beta chains from one sample, sequenced in a study of blood T cell repertoires in COVID-19. The table came from immunoSEQ multiplex PCR; TCRdb's copy has only in-frame clones and leaves some out. The sample consists of around 150,000 clones, approximately 80% of them appearing once. Sequenced input: PBMCs or T cells enriched from blood (not recorded which). The receptors were gathered from a man over 45 who had recovered from COVID-19. The CDR3 runs from the conserved cysteine through the conserved F or W. The D gene is left open where the match is weak. Some rows have no size entry. The others give once, few or many, or a class for an expanded clone.

size: few; V: TRBV11-1; J: TRBJ2-1; D: TRBD1; CDR3: CASSDRQGLYNEQFF; DNA: TGTGCCAGCAGCGATAGACAGGGGCTCTACAATGAGCAGTTCTTC
size: -; V: TRBV6-1; J: TRBJ2-7; D: -; CDR3: CASSESDSYEQYF; DNA: TGTGCCAGCAGTGAATCCGACAGCTACGAGCAGTACTTC
size: few; V: TRBV28; J: TRBJ1-1; D: TRBD1; CDR3: CASSRRQGDTEAFF; DNA: TGTGCCAGCAGTAGAAGACAGGGTGACACTGAAGCTTTCTTT
size: few; V: TRBV28; J: TRBJ1-2; D: TRBD1; CDR3: CASTIGDRGRRNGYTF; DNA: TGTGCCAGCACAATAGGGGACAGGGGGCGCCGGAATGGCTACACCTTC
size: -; V: TRBV24-1; J: TRBJ2-1; D: TRBD2; CDR3: CATSDFGGSSNEQFF; DNA: TGTGCCACCAGTGATTTCGGCGGGAGTAGCAATGAGCAGTTCTTC
size: -; V: TRBV11-2; J: TRBJ1-4; D: TRBD1; CDR3: CASSPTTGDNEKLFF; DNA: TGTGCCAGCAGCCCGACGACAGGGGATAATGAAAAACTGTTTTTT
size: -; V: TRBV7-9; J: TRBJ2-7; D: -; CDR3: CASSGTGTETFYEQYF; DNA: TGTGCCAGCAGCGGGACTGGGACAGAAACCTTCTACGAGCAGTACTTC
size: -; V: TRBV9; J: TRBJ2-7; D: TRBD1; CDR3: CASSRGQGSDYEQYF; DNA: TGTGCCAGCAGCCGAGGACAGGGAAGTGACTACGAGCAGTACTTC
size: -; V: TRBV9; J: TRBJ2-1; D: -; CDR3: CASSEGRGADNEQFF; DNA: TGTGCCAGCAGCGAAGGCCGGGGGGCGGACAATGAGCAGTTCTTC
size: -; V: TRBV9; J: TRBJ1-6; D: TRBD1; CDR3: CASSVPVLSFPPGQGNYNSPLHF; DNA: TGTGCCAGCAGCGTACCCGTCCTTAGTTTTCCACCGGGACAGGGGAACTATAATTCACCCCTCCACTTT
size: few; V: TRBV30; J: TRBJ2-1; D: TRBD1; CDR3: CACSGTGPHEQFF; DNA: TGTGCCTGCTCCGGGACAGGGCCCCATGAGCAGTTCTTC
size: -; V: TRBV18; J: TRBJ2-7; D: TRBD2; CDR3: CASSPLGLAVTYEQYF; DNA: TGTGCCAGCTCACCCCTCGGACTAGCGGTTACCTACGAGCAGTACTTC
size: -; V: TRBV9; J: TRBJ2-7; D: -; CDR3: CASSQNGVTEQYF; DNA: TGTGCCAGCAGCCAGAACGGGGTTACCGAGCAGTACTTC
size: -; V: TRBV2; J: TRBJ1-1; D: -; CDR3: CASIPPGLGDTEAFF; DNA: TGTGCCAGCATTCCACCGGGACTCGGCGACACTGAAGCTTTCTTT
size: -; V: TRBV28; J: TRBJ1-4; D: TRBD1; CDR3: CATEGAITTNEKLFF; DNA: TGTGCCACGGAGGGGGCGATCACAACTAATGAAAAACTGTTTTTT
size: -; V: TRBV18; J: TRBJ2-5; D: -; CDR3: CASSLTGETQYF; DNA: TGTGCCAGCTCACTAACAGGGGAGACCCAGTACTTC
size: -; V: TRBV6-6; J: TRBJ2-7; D: -; CDR3: CASSYGLAYEQYF; DNA: TGTGCCAGCAGTTACGGCCTTGCCTACGAGCAGTACTTC
size: few; V: TRBV6-5; J: TRBJ1-1; D: -; CDR3: CASSYSGGTFPEAFF; DNA: TGTGCCAGCAGTTACTCGGGAGGGACCTTTCCTGAAGCTTTCTTT
size: -; V: TRBV27; J: TRBJ2-7; D: TRBD2; CDR3: CASSTLRLAGGRSSYEQYF; DNA: TGTGCCAGCAGTACCCTTCGACTAGCGGGAGGGCGGAGCTCCTACGAGCAGTACTTC
size: few; V: TRBV5-1; J: TRBJ2-3; D: TRBD2; CDR3: CASSLDLQRGTQYF; DNA: TGCGCCAGCAGCTTGGATCTTCAGCGGGGGACGCAGTATTTT
size: few; V: TRBV23-1; J: TRBJ1-5; D: TRBD1; CDR3: CASSQDRAWGNQPQHF; DNA: TGCGCCAGCAGTCAGGACAGGGCATGGGGCAATCAGCCCCAGCATTTT
size: -; V: TRBV18; J: TRBJ2-3; D: TRBD2; CDR3: CASSPLRLAGGAGTDTQYF; DNA: TGTGCCAGCTCACCACTCAGACTAGCGGGGGGGGCAGGCACAGATACGCAGTATTTT
size: -; V: TRBV28; J: TRBJ2-5; D: -; CDR3: CASSSSTQYF; DNA: TGTGCCAGCAGTTCGTCGACCCAGTACTTC
size: once; V: TRBV7-8; J: TRBJ2-7; D: -; CDR3: CASSSRLERQYF; DNA: TGTGCCAGCAGCTCTCGACTAGAACGGCAGTACTTC
size: -; V: TRBV9; J: TRBJ2-7; D: TRBD2; CDR3: CASSERAGGPVHEQYF; DNA: TGTGCCAGCAGCGAACGAGCGGGGGGGCCCGTCCACGAGCAGTACTTC
size: few; V: TRBV6-5; J: TRBJ1-4; D: -; CDR3: CASRPDRTTNEKLFF; DNA: TGTGCCAGCAGACCGGACAGAACAACTAATGAAAAACTGTTTTTT
size: -; V: TRBV7-9; J: TRBJ2-7; D: TRBD1; CDR3: CASTLPGGTYEQYF; DNA: TGTGCCAGCACCCTACCAGGGGGCACCTACGAGCAGTACTTC
size: -; V: TRBV20-1; J: TRBJ2-2; D: -; CDR3: CSASGMPGSNTGELFF; DNA: TGCAGTGCTAGTGGTATGCCAGGGTCGAACACCGGGGAGCTGTTTTTT
size: -; V: TRBV5-1; J: TRBJ2-2; D: -; CDR3: CASTVGSSGTGELFF; DNA: TGCGCCAGTACCGTGGGGTCAAGCGGCACCGGGGAGCTGTTTTTT
size: -; V: TRBV5-1; J: TRBJ2-1; D: TRBD1; CDR3: CASSAPNRGWHEQFF; DNA: TGCGCCAGCAGCGCGCCCAACAGGGGTTGGCATGAGCAGTTCTTC
size: -; V: TRBV5-8; J: TRBJ2-3; D: TRBD2; CDR3: CASSLTSGTDTQYF; DNA: TGTGCCAGCAGCCTGACTAGCGGCACAGATACGCAGTATTTT
size: once; V: TRBV3-1/TRBV3-2; J: TRBJ2-1; D: TRBD1; CDR3: CASSGLDRAYNEQFF; DNA: TGTGCCAGCAGCGGACTGGACAGGGCTTACAATGAGCAGTTCTTC
size: -; V: TRBV5-5; J: TRBJ2-3; D: -; CDR3: CASSLLSTDTQYF; DNA: TGTGCCAGCAGCTTGCTGAGCACAGATACGCAGTATTTT
size: -; V: TRBV6-4; J: TRBJ2-1; D: -; CDR3: CASSHRGGGEQFF; DNA: TGTGCCAGCAGCCACCGAGGCGGCGGGGAGCAGTTCTTC
size: -; V: TRBV9; J: TRBJ2-5; D: -; CDR3: CASSVRPGWETQYF; DNA: TGTGCCAGCAGCGTAAGGCCGGGGTGGGAGACCCAGTACTTC
size: -; V: TRBV28; J: TRBJ1-1; D: -; CDR3: CASSLSQQEAFF; DNA: TGTGCCAGCAGTTTGAGTCAACAGGAAGCTTTCTTT
size: -; V: TRBV7-7; J: TRBJ2-7; D: TRBD1; CDR3: CASIPPRLGQETYEQYF; DNA: TGTGCCAGCATCCCTCCGAGATTGGGACAGGAGACCTACGAGCAGTACTTC
size: -; V: TRBV3-1/TRBV3-2; J: TRBJ2-4; D: -; CDR3: CASSPRDTYNAKNIQYF; DNA: TGTGCCAGCAGCCCCCGGGACACGTACAACGCCAAAAACATTCAGTACTTC
size: -; V: TRBV2; J: TRBJ1-2; D: TRBD1; CDR3: CASRGNRGRTYGYTF; DNA: TGTGCCAGCAGGGGCAACAGGGGGCGTACGTATGGCTACACCTTC
size: -; V: TRBV10-3; J: TRBJ2-7; D: TRBD2; CDR3: CAVSGGVYEQYF; DNA: TGTGCCGTAAGCGGGGGGGTCTACGAGCAGTACTTC
size: -; V: TRBV13; J: TRBJ2-4; D: TRBD2; CDR3: CASSLVGGGSNIQYF; DNA: TGTGCCAGCAGCTTAGTGGGCGGGGGGTCAAACATTCAGTACTTC
size: -; V: TRBV19; J: TRBJ2-7; D: TRBD2; CDR3: CASSMGLAYEQYF; DNA: TGTGCCAGTAGTATGGGACTAGCCTACGAGCAGTACTTC
size: many; V: TRBV5-1; J: TRBJ2-1; D: TRBD2; CDR3: CASLASGRDEQFF; DNA: TGCGCCAGCCTAGCTAGCGGGAGGGATGAGCAGTTCTTC
size: few; V: TRBV19; J: TRBJ1-3; D: -; CDR3: CASSPPGQRSGNTIYF; DNA: TGTGCCAGTAGTCCTCCGGGACAACGCTCTGGAAACACCATATATTTT
size: -; V: TRBV10-1; J: TRBJ2-7; D: TRBD2; CDR3: CASSELIGTSGNPSYEQYF; DNA: TGCGCCAGCAGTGAGTTGATCGGGACTAGCGGGAACCCTTCCTACGAGCAGTACTTC
size: -; V: TRBV7-3; J: TRBJ2-1; D: TRBD2; CDR3: CASSLAGGAEQFF; DNA: TGTGCCAGCAGCCTAGCGGGAGGTGCTGAGCAGTTCTTC
size: -; V: TRBV24-1; J: TRBJ2-1; D: -; CDR3: CATSGAGASPNTDEQFF; DNA: TGTGCCACCAGTGGTGCGGGGGCCTCCCCGAACACCGATGAGCAGTTCTTC
size: -; V: TRBV18; J: TRBJ2-2; D: TRBD1; CDR3: CASSPLGTANTGELFF; DNA: TGTGCCAGCTCACCATTGGGGACAGCAAACACCGGGGAGCTGTTTTTT
size: once; V: TRBV19; J: TRBJ1-5; D: -; CDR3: CASSMRESQPQHF; DNA: TGTGCCAGTAGTATGCGCGAAAGTCAGCCCCAGCATTTT
size: -; V: TRBV3-1/TRBV3-2; J: TRBJ1-1; D: -; CDR3: CASSHGPGNEAFF; DNA: TGTGCCAGCAGCCACGGCCCGGGGAATGAAGCTTTCTTT
size: -; V: TRBV5-1; J: TRBJ2-3; D: -; CDR3: CASSVGTTDTQYF; DNA: TGCGCCAGCAGCGTCGGGACAACAGATACGCAGTATTTT
size: -; V: TRBV29-1; J: TRBJ2-7; D: -; CDR3: CSVEDRKAGSYEQYF; DNA: TGCAGCGTTGAAGACCGCAAAGCAGGCTCCTACGAGCAGTACTTC
size: once; V: TRBV28; J: TRBJ2-5; D: -; CDR3: CASSSQKYQETQYF; DNA: TGTGCCAGCAGTTCCCAGAAGTACCAAGAGACCCAGTACTTC